This TCR beta chain was observed in a study of T cell clonality in common variable immunodeficiency. Notes on the study in general: Compared with healthy controls, CVID subjects showed increased TCRbeta clonality, mostly in about a third. Repertoire-complication correlations in CVID were limited by patient heterogeneity. Compared with controls, CVID subjects had fewer shared TCRbeta clones.

This clone showed up many times. Its antigen is currently unknown. The CDR3 extends 3 residues past the end of the read, so its final part is completed from the germline J gene. Germline V gene sequence: CDR1 MNHEY, CDR2 SVGEGT. The CDR3 totals 13 residues. Between the trimmed V and J ends, which lost 7 bases and 0 bases, there was a span of 10 bases. Heparinized whole blood, roughly 5 to 8.5 ml, came from each donor. Method: immunoSEQ multiplex PCR; TCRdb's copy keeps in-frame clones and lacks some. The counts give 40,000 to 45,000 clones, none of them seen only once; over 9.5% is held by the top ten.

The receptor was derived from a person aged 18 to 75 in good health. Material: peripheral blood mononuclear cells. V is TRBV6-2 or TRBV6-3 and J is TRBJ2-7, with D maybe TRBD1 (5 bases). CDR3 DNA (partial): TGTGCCAGCACCTCTGACAGCTCCTACGAG. Protein sequence: CASTSDSSYE. The CDR3 in full is CASTSDSSYEQYF.